This T cell receptor beta chain derives from a study of shared clonotypes between healthy human individuals. Looking at the study overall: The people who gave samples were a couple of women and three men aged 18 to 49. Study conclusions and caveats: Expectations were that clonotype sharing among donors would be affected by sequencing depth.

With 0 bases removed from V and 2 bases from J, the gap between germline ends came to 10 bases. The CDR3 has 15 amino acids. CDR1 and CDR2 from the germline V gene are LGHNA and YNFKEQ. This clone showed up just once. Its antigen is still unknown. The data were produced by immunoSEQ multiplex PCR, yet TCRdb's version contains in-frame clones alone and is incomplete. Here the sample spans a few hundred thousand clones, roughly 79% being singletons. Sequencing input: PBMCs. This receptor was obtained from a woman aged 40-49 years in good health. Some clones in this sample may be carry-over from other donors' samples. The chain links TRBV4-2 to TRBJ2-5, with D tentatively TRBD1 (5 bases). Written as DNA, the CDR3 is TGTGCCAGCAGCCAAGATCAGGGATTACAAGAGACCCAGTACTTC. It yields the protein CASSQDQGLQETQYF.